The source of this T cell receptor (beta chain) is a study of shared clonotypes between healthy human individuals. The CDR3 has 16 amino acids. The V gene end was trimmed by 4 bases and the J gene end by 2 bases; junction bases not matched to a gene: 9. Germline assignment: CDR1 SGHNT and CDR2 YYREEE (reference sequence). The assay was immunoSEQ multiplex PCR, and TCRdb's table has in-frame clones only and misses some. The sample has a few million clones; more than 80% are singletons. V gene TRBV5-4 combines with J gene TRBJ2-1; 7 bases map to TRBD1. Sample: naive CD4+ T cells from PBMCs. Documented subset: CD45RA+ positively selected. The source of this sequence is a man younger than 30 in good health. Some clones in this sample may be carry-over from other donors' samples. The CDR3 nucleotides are TGTGCCAGCAGCCGAAACCCGACAGGGACCTACAATGAGCAGTTCTTC. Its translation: CASSRNPTGTYNEQFF.